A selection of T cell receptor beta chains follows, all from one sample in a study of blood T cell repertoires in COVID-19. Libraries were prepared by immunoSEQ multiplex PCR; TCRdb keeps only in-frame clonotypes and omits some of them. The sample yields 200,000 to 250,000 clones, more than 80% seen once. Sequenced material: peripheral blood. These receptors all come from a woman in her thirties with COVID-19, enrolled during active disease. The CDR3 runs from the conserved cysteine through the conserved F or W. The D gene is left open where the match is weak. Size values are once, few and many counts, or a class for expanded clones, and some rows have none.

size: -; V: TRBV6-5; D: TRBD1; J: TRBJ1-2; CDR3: CASTPTGANYGYTF; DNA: TGTGCCAGCACCCCGACAGGGGCTAACTATGGCTACACCTTC
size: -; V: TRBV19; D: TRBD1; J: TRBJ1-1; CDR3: CASTHLGQGTTEAFF; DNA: TGTGCCAGTACACACCTGGGACAGGGGACCACTGAAGCTTTCTTT
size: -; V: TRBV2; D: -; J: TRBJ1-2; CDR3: CASSEEGVYGYTF; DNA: TGTGCCAGCAGTGAAGAGGGAGTCTATGGCTACACCTTC
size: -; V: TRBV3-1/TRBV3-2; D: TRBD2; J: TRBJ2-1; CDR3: CASSQELAGYEQFF; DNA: TGTGCCAGCAGCCAAGAACTAGCGGGATATGAGCAGTTCTTC
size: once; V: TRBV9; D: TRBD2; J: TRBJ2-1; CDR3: CASSTTSGGYNEQFF; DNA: TGTGCCAGCAGCACAACTAGCGGGGGTTACAATGAGCAGTTCTTC
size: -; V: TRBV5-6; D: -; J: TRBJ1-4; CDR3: CASRSYRERTNEKLFF; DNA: TGTGCCAGCAGAAGTTACAGGGAACGCACTAATGAAAAACTGTTTTTT
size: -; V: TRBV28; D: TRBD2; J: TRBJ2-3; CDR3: CASTSGGAGTDTQYF; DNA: TGTGCCAGCACCTCCGGGGGGGCCGGCACAGATACGCAGTATTTT
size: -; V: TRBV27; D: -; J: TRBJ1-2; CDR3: CASSLAGPNYGYTF; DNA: TGTGCCAGCAGTTTGGCAGGGCCTAACTATGGCTACACCTTC
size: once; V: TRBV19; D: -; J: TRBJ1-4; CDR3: CASSRGGNREREKLFF; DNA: TGTGCCAGTTCCCGGGGAGGGAACAGGGAGAGAGAAAAACTGTTTTTT
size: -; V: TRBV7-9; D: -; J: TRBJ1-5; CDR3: CASSLGLRDQPQHF; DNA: TGTGCCAGCAGCTTAGGTCTCAGGGATCAGCCCCAGCATTTT
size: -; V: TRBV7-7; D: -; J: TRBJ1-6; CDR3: CASSLASAGGYNSPLHF; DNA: TGTGCCAGCAGCTTAGCGAGCGCTGGCGGGTATAATTCACCCCTCCACTTT
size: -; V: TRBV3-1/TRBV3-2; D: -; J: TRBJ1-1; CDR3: CASSQALTEAFF; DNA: TGTGCCAGCAGCCAAGCACTCACTGAAGCTTTCTTT
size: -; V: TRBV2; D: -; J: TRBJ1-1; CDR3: CASSSHLMNTEAFF; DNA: TGTGCCAGCAGTTCACACCTCATGAACACTGAAGCTTTCTTT
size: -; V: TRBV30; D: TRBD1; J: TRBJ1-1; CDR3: CAWSVLGTRAGGTEAFF; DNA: TGTGCCTGGAGTGTACTAGGTACAAGGGCAGGGGGGACTGAAGCTTTCTTT
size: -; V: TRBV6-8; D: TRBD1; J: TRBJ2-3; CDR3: CASTLQGGDLTDTQYF; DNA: TGTGCCAGCACCCTACAGGGGGGTGATTTGACAGATACGCAGTATTTT
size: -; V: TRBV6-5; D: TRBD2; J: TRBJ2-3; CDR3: CASSYGTSGAEDTQYF; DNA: TGTGCCAGCAGTTACGGGACTAGCGGGGCGGAAGATACGCAGTATTTT
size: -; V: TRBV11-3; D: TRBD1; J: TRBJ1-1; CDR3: CASSLGTGNTEAFF; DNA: TGTGCCAGCAGCTTAGGGACAGGGAACACTGAAGCTTTCTTT
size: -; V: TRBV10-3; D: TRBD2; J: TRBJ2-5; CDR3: CAPNSPSAGNKKTQYF; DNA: TGTGCCCCCAACTCGCCCTCAGCGGGGAATAAGAAGACCCAGTACTTC
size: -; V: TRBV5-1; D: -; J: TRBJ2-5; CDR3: CASSEGAAGGETQYF; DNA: TGCGCCAGCAGCGAGGGGGCGGCCGGAGGGGAGACCCAGTACTTC
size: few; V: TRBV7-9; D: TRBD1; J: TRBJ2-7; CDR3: CASSLRTGSYEQYF; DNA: TGTGCCAGCAGCTTAAGGACAGGCTCCTACGAGCAGTACTTC
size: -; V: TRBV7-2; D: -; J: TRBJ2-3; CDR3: CASSSFRVGSTDTQYF; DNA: TGTGCCAGCAGCTCCTTCCGGGTCGGTAGCACAGATACGCAGTATTTT
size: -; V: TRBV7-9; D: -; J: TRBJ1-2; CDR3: CASSLAGGSYGYTF; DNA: TGTGCCAGCAGCTTAGCTGGGGGCTCCTATGGCTACACCTTC